This entry lists 22 T cell receptor beta chains sequenced from one sample in a study of blood T cells in healthy people across ages. A J-beta primer mix and a sample-barcoded 5' primer were used in a second PCR of roughly 6 to 12 cycles. One entry per CDR3 protein results from TCRdb running MiXCR on the 5' RACE reads. The sample lists about 680,000 distinct CDR3 sequences; 45% to 50% were seen once. The sample taken for sequencing was blood. The receptors come from an older woman in good health.

In its sample, this clonotype was seen a few times. This sequence joins TRBV9 and TRBJ2-1; unclear D gene. The germline V gene has CDR1 SGDLS and CDR2 YYNGEE. V was trimmed by 3 bases and J by 4 bases, leaving 5 bases between them. The CDR3 sequence is 12 residues long. CDR3 in DNA: TGTGCCAGCAGCGCCGGTTACAATGAGCAGTTCTTC. Translating gives CASSAGYNEQFF.

The chain carries TRBV12-3 or TRBV12-4 and TRBJ1-5, with unresolved D. There are 14 residues in the CDR3. V was trimmed by 11 bases and J by 5 bases, leaving 19 bases between them. CDR3: CAGTIAGNHQPQHF. The CDR3 DNA sequence: TGTGCCGGCACTATAGCGGGGAACCATCAGCCCCAGCATTTT.

This clonotype was observed at least ten times. V gene TRBV14 combines with J gene TRBJ2-7; a weak D match, TRBD2 (5 bases). This CDR3 has 15 residues. Germline V CDR1 and CDR2: SGHDN, FVKESK. V dropped 1 base and J dropped 3 bases, with 13 bases sitting between them. CDR3 sequence: CASSQAPGSYYEQYF. CDR3 coding DNA: TGTGCCAGCAGCCAAGCTCCGGGATCATACTACGAGCAGTACTTC.

This clonotype was observed a few times. The V call is TRBV21-1, the J call TRBJ2-7; the D call in the table, TRBD2, was not verified against the DNA. TRBV21-1 is assigned pseudogene status. This CDR3 contains 17 residues. The CDR3 protein is CARTYSGRALRAYEQYF. CDR3 nucleotide sequence: TGTGCCAGGACTTATAGCGGGAGGGCCCTAAGGGCGTACGAGCAGTACTTC.

The chain uses TRBV20-1 and TRBJ2-7; no reliable D call. V was shortened by 6 bases and J by 5 bases, with 20 bases between the two germline ends. Germline V gene lookup returns CDR1 DFQATT and CDR2 SNEGSKA (reference sequence). This CDR3 has 14 residues. This CDR3 is CSASLALTRDEQYF. The CDR3, as DNA: TGCAGTGCCTCCCTGGCGTTAACGAGAGACGAGCAGTACTTC.

The J gene is TRBJ2-5, the V gene TRBV7-2; D uncertain. V lost 1 base, J lost 3 bases, and 9 bases lay in between. Germline CDR1 and CDR2: SGHTA and FQGNSA. The CDR3 runs to 14 residues. The CDR3 DNA is TGTGCCAGCAGCTTAGTGGGATCCAAAGAGACCCAGTACTTC. Its translation: CASSLVGSKETQYF. Full variable domain (missing parts from reference TRBV7-2 and TRBJ2-5): GAGVSQSPSNKVTEKGKDVELRCDPISGHTALYWYRQSLGQGLEFLIYFQGNSAPDKSGLPSDRFSAERTGGSVSTLTIQRTQQEDSAVYLCASSLVGSKETQYFGPGTRLLVL.

V usage is TRBV29-1 and J usage is TRBJ2-1, with no clear D. Per the germline V gene, CDR1 is SQVTM and CDR2 is ANQGSEA. The CDR3 length is 11 residues. V was cut by 8 bases and J by 10 bases, with 15 bases left in between. CDR3 nucleotides: TGCAGCTATCGTACCTCAGTAGAGCAGTTCTTC. It encodes CSYRTSVEQFF.

The genes are TRBV7-2 and TRBJ1-2; the match to TRBD1 covers 10 bases. Germline lookup yields CDR1 SGHTA and CDR2 FQGNSA. V was clipped by 4 bases and J by 4 bases; unmatched bases: 6. The CDR3 consists of 15 residues. CDR3 residues: CASSSGTGDSYGYTF. In DNA form, the CDR3 reads TGTGCCAGCAGCTCAGGGACAGGGGATTCCTATGGCTACACCTTC. Combining the CDR3 with reference TRBV7-2 and TRBJ1-2 gives the whole variable domain GAGVSQSPSNKVTEKGKDVELRCDPISGHTALYWYRQSLGQGLEFLIYFQGNSAPDKSGLPSDRFSAERTGGSVSTLTIQRTQQEDSAVYLCASSSGTGDSYGYTFGSGTRLTVV.

This clonotype was recorded a few times. The genes are TRBV7-3 and TRBJ2-7; TRBD2 aligns across 9 bases. The CDR3 has 15 amino acids. CDR1 is SGHTA and CDR2 is FQGTGA in the germline V gene. The trim removed 5 bases at V and 5 bases at J, leaving 10 bases unmatched. CDR3: CASSDPGLAYHEQYF. The CDR3 DNA reads as TGTGCCAGCAGCGATCCGGGACTAGCCTACCACGAGCAGTACTTC. Full variable domain (remainder filled in from reference TRBV7-3 and TRBJ2-7): GAGVSQTPSNKVTEKGKYVELRCDPISGHTALYWYRQSLGQGPEFLIYFQGTGAADDSGLPNDRFFAVRPEGSVSTLKIQRTERGDSAVYLCASSDPGLAYHEQYFGPGTRLTVT.

This clonotype has just a few counts. The chain combines TRBV15 with TRBJ2-7, with 7 bases aligning to TRBD2. This CDR3 is built from 16 residues. Germline CDR1 LNHNV, CDR2 YYDKDF (reference sequence). J was trimmed by 3 bases and V by 3 bases; bases with no gene match: 11. The CDR3 coding sequence is TGTGCCACCAGCAGCGATGGGGGGGACGGACGCTACGAGCAGTACTTC. Translating gives CATSSDGGDGRYEQYF.

This clonotype was seen many times. CDR3 coding DNA: TGTGCCAGCAGCTTTAAGTTCTTC. This translates into CASSFKFF. The chain carries TRBV21-1 and TRBJ2-1. TRBV21-1 has pseudogene status. The CDR3 sequence is 8 residues long.

The chain employs TRBV3-1 and TRBJ2-5; tentative D call: TRBD2 (6 bases). CDR1 is LGHDT and CDR2 is YNNKEL in the germline V gene (reference sequence). V was cut by 3 bases and J by 11 bases, with 25 bases left in between. This CDR3 is built from 16 residues. DNA of the CDR3: TGTGCCAGCAGCCAGGAGGGGAAGTTTTTTCTGGATGAGCAGTACTTC. Its protein product is CASSQEGKFFLDEQYF.

This clonotype was seen a handful of times. The chain combines TRBV12-3 or TRBV12-4 with TRBJ2-4; either TRBD1 or TRBD2 may fit D (5 bases each). Trimming took 4 bases from V and 4 from J, leaving 11 bases between them. This CDR3 spans 14 amino acids. As DNA, the CDR3 is TGTGCCAGCAGTTCCCCGGGACGGAAAAACATTCAGTACTTC. Its protein is CASSSPGRKNIQYF.

The V and J genes are TRBV6-2 or TRBV6-3 and TRBJ2-1, with D possibly being TRBD1 or TRBD2 (5 bases each). Between the trimmed V and J ends, which lost 2 bases and 8 bases, there was a span of 10 bases. Germline values: CDR1 MNHEY, CDR2 SVGEGT. This CDR3 region has 13 residues. The CDR3 region has the DNA TGTGCCAGCAGTTACGGGGGTACCTATGAGCAGTTCTTC. Encoded protein: CASSYGGTYEQFF.

This clonotype was seen a few times. The J gene is TRBJ2-1, the V gene TRBV7-9; D gene uncertain. Germline CDR1 SEHNR, CDR2 FQNEAQ (reference sequence). The V end was cut by 3 bases, the J end by 0 bases, with 6 bases between. The CDR3 contains 14 residues. The CDR3 nucleotides read TGTGCCAGCAGCTTTACAAGCTCCTACAATGAGCAGTTCTTC. Its translation: CASSFTSSYNEQFF.

The rearrangement links TRBV6-2 or TRBV6-3 to TRBJ2-7; 10 bases are shared with TRBD2. The V gene end was trimmed by 6 bases and the J gene end by 2 bases; junction bases not matched to a gene: 7. This CDR3 has 15 amino acids. CDR1 and CDR2 from the germline V gene are MNHEY and SVGEGT. The chain's CDR3 is CASRPSGGAPYEQYF. The CDR3 DNA sequence: TGTGCCAGCAGACCTAGCGGGGGAGCCCCCTACGAGCAGTACTTC.

The chain is built from TRBV4-3 and TRBJ2-7; 11 nucleotides align to TRBD2. The tail of the sequence fits TRBJ2-5 better, so the J call may be wrong. There are 19 residues in the CDR3. In germline, CDR1 is LGHNA, CDR2 YSLEER. Here the CDR3 DNA reads TGCGCCAGCAGCCAAGAAGTCCCCCGACTAGCGGGGAACCAAGAGACCCAGTACTTC. As protein: CASSQEVPRLAGNQETQYF.

In nucleotides, the CDR3 is TGTGCCAGCAGCGTTTACTCAGGACTGACAGATACGCAGTATTTT. Amino acids: CASSVYSGLTDTQYF. This chain uses TRBV9 with TRBJ2-3; perhaps TRBD2 as D (5 bases). Germline V gene sequence: CDR1 SGDLS, CDR2 YYNGEE. This CDR3 has 15 residues. V was shortened by 2 bases and J by 3 bases, with 13 bases between the two germline ends.

Points on this clonotype: Mismatch with germline at one junction end may stem from a read error. V and J are TRBV10-3 and TRBJ1-3; unclear D gene. The germline gives CDR1 ENHRY, CDR2 SYGVKD. The CDR3 contains 14 residues. Here the CDR3 DNA reads TGTGCCATCAGTGACCCGAGTGGAGGAAATACCATATATTTT. The encoded protein is CAISDPSGGNTIYF.

This clonotype was found a few times. The rearrangement joins TRBV6-2 or TRBV6-3 to TRBJ2-7, with D hard to call. V lost 0 bases and J lost 3, with 18 bases in between. The CDR3 covers 17 residues. Germline V gene sequence: CDR1 MNHEY, CDR2 SVGEGT. CDR3 coding DNA: TGTGCCAGCAGTTACTCGTTCTCTCCCGCCTCGCTCTACGAGCAGTACTTC. It translates to CASSYSFSPASLYEQYF.

The rearrangement uses TRBV20-1 and TRBJ1-1; no firm D call. The CDR3 is 11 residues long. The ends were cut back, 8 bases at V and 2 bases at J, with 9 bases in the middle. Germline values: CDR1 DFQATT, CDR2 SNEGSKA (reference sequence). The CDR3 here is CSPADNTEAFF. The CDR3 nucleotides read TGCAGTCCGGCAGACAACACTGAAGCTTTCTTT.

The chain joins TRBV20-1 to TRBJ1-1; the match to TRBD1 covers 11 bases. From germline, CDR1 is DFQATT and CDR2 SNEGSKA (reference sequence). V lost 5 bases and J lost 5; bases outside the gene matches: 10. This CDR3 contains 15 residues. The CDR3 spells CSAGDPGQGETEAFF. The CDR3 DNA reads as TGCAGTGCTGGCGACCCGGGACAGGGGGAGACTGAAGCTTTCTTT.